The 5 T cell receptor beta chains given below trace back to one sample, sequenced in a study of shared clonotypes between healthy human individuals. CD8 cells regarded as naive lacked CD45RO, were positively chosen for CCR7, and omitted terminally differentiated effector memory CD45RA+ cells. Sequenced by immunoSEQ multiplex PCR; TCRdb stores in-frame clones only, minus some. Among roughly 2.1 million clones listed, around 93% were seen once. What was sequenced was naive CD8+ T cells from PBMCs. These receptors all stem from a man aged 18 to 29 in good health. Some clones in this sample may be carry-over from other donors' samples.

Only one count was recorded for this clone. Other nucleotide sequences in the sample specify the same CDR3. This rearrangement joins TRBV4-1 to TRBJ1-1; 8 bases align to TRBD1. Germline V gene sequence: CDR1 MGHRA, CDR2 YSYEKL. V dropped 2 bases and J dropped 4; count of bases not matched to a gene: 6. The CDR3 runs to 15 residues. CDR3 nucleotide sequence: TGCGCCAGCAGCCAACCCGACAGGGGAGGCACTGAAGCTTTCTTT. Its protein product is CASSQPDRGGTEAFF.

The chain carries TRBV9 and TRBJ1-1; D is uncertain. CDR3 size: 14 residues. CDR1 and CDR2 (germline): SGDLS, YYNGEE. Trimming shortened V by 0 bases and J by 0 bases, and 6 bases separated the two germline ends. CDR3: CASSVGPVNTEAFF. CDR3 bases: TGTGCCAGCAGCGTAGGCCCGGTGAACACTGAAGCTTTCTTT. The whole variable domain, remainder taken from reference TRBV9 and TRBJ1-1, is DSGVTQTPKHLITATGQRVTLRCSPRSGDLSVYWYQQSLDQGLQFLIQYYNGEERAKGNILERFSAQQFPDLHSELNLSSLELGDSALYFCASSVGPVNTEAFFGQGTRLTVV.

The rearrangement uses TRBV10-3 and TRBJ1-5, with D possibly being TRBD1 (5 bases). Trimming left V 8 bases short and J 4 bases short, with 12 bases between. In germline, CDR1 is ENHRY, CDR2 SYGVKD. This CDR3 spans 13 amino acids. The CDR3 DNA follows: TGTGCCATCGGCGAGGGGCTAAATCAGCCCCAGCATTTT. This encodes CAIGEGLNQPQHF.

V usage is TRBV13 and J usage is TRBJ1-2, with 8 bases matching TRBD1. There are 11 residues in the CDR3. Germline CDR1 PRHDT, CDR2 FYEKMQ (reference sequence). J was trimmed by 7 bases and V by 11 bases; bases with no gene match: 6. The DNA of the CDR3 is TGTGCCGGCGGACAGGGTCTTGGCTACACCTTC. It codes for CAGGQGLGYTF.

This sequence joins TRBV10-3 and TRBJ2-1; D gene uncertain. V lost 7 bases, J lost 1 base, and 11 bases lay in between. This CDR3 comprises 14 residues. CDR1 ENHRY and CDR2 SYGVKD come from the germline V gene. CDR3 coding DNA: TGTGCCATCACCTCGAGTTTGTCCTACAATGAGCAGTTCTTC. Amino acids: CAITSSLSYNEQFF.